Listed below are T cell receptor beta chains from one sample, sequenced in a study of blood T cells in healthy people across ages. TCRdb reanalysed the 5' RACE reads using MiXCR and keeps one entry per CDR3 protein. This sample has about 930,000 distinct CDR3 sequences; almost 30% occur once, and the top ten carry roughly 10%. The sample also formed part of further work on T cells of mothers and their children.

The material sequenced was blood. These receptors came from a middle-aged woman in good health. Both conserved end residues are part of each CDR3. Fields, in order: V gene, J gene, D gene, clone size, CDR3 length, CDR3 protein, CDR3 DNA. D genes are given only for firm matches. The size field is filled for only some rows; it gives once, few, many or a size class.

v_gene: TRBV7-9
j_gene: TRBJ2-1
d_gene: NA
abundance: many
len: 16
CDR3aa: CASSLRPGGHNNEQFF
CDR3nt: TGTGCCAGCAGCTTACGGCCGGGGGGCCACAACAATGAGCAGTTCTTC

v_gene: TRBV7-9
j_gene: TRBJ2-7
d_gene: NA
abundance: few
len: 12
CDR3aa: CAVGHGTYEQYF
CDR3nt: TGTGCCGTTGGGCACGGAACCTACGAGCAGTACTTC

v_gene: TRBV5-1
j_gene: TRBJ1-2
d_gene: NA
abundance: few
len: 12
CDR3aa: CASSLQDDGYTF
CDR3nt: TGCGCCAGCAGCTTGCAAGATGATGGCTACACCTTC

v_gene: TRBV10-3
j_gene: TRBJ1-2
d_gene: NA
abundance: few
len: 13
CDR3aa: CAISEGLTRGYTF
CDR3nt: TGTGCCATCAGTGAGGGCCTTACTAGGGGCTACACCTTC

v_gene: TRBV15
j_gene: TRBJ2-4
d_gene: TRBD2
abundance: few
len: 17
CDR3aa: CATSRFPPAGGANIQYF
CDR3nt: TGTGCCACCAGCAGATTCCCTCCGGCCGGGGGGGCAAACATTCAGTACTTC

v_gene: TRBV5-5
j_gene: TRBJ1-3
d_gene: TRBD1
abundance: few
len: 15
CDR3aa: CASSLDRVPGNTIYF
CDR3nt: TGTGCCAGCAGCCTCGACAGGGTCCCTGGAAACACCATATATTTT

v_gene: TRBV7-2
j_gene: TRBJ1-1
d_gene: TRBD1
abundance: NA
len: 15
CDR3aa: CASSEQQGGRTEAFF
CDR3nt: TGTGCCAGCAGCGAGCAACAGGGGGGAAGGACTGAAGCTTTCTTT

v_gene: TRBV2
j_gene: TRBJ1-2
d_gene: TRBD1
abundance: many
len: 14
CDR3aa: CASSLDRGRYGYTF
CDR3nt: TGTGCCAGCAGTCTTGACAGGGGGCGATATGGCTACACCTTC

v_gene: TRBV3-1
j_gene: TRBJ2-3
d_gene: TRBD2
abundance: few
len: 16
CDR3aa: CASSPSRGGQTDTQYF
CDR3nt: TGTGCCAGCAGCCCAAGCCGGGGGGGCCAAACAGATACGCAGTATTTT

v_gene: TRBV6-1
j_gene: TRBJ2-3
d_gene: TRBD2
abundance: NA
len: 15
CDR3aa: CASSASRGGADTQYF
CDR3nt: TGTGCCAGCAGTGCGTCCCGGGGGGGTGCAGATACGCAGTATTTT

v_gene: TRBV27
j_gene: TRBJ1-6
d_gene: NA
abundance: many
len: 12
CDR3aa: CASSFVNSPLHF
CDR3nt: TGTGCCAGCAGTTTTGTAAATTCACCCCTCCACTTT

v_gene: TRBV28
j_gene: TRBJ2-7
d_gene: TRBD2
abundance: NA
len: 15
CDR3aa: CASSSLRRGGREQYF
CDR3nt: TGTGCCAGCAGTTCCCTGAGGCGGGGGGGCCGAGAGCAGTACTTC

v_gene: TRBV7-8
j_gene: TRBJ2-5
d_gene: NA
abundance: few
len: 13
CDR3aa: CASSFQHEETQYF
CDR3nt: TGTGCCAGCAGCTTCCAGCACGAGGAGACCCAGTACTTC

v_gene: TRBV7-8
j_gene: TRBJ1-2
d_gene: TRBD1
abundance: NA
len: 17
CDR3aa: CASRQGLGTGGSEGYTF
CDR3nt: TGTGCCAGCCGCCAGGGGTTGGGGACAGGGGGCTCGGAAGGCTACACCTTC

v_gene: TRBV20-1
j_gene: TRBJ1-4
d_gene: TRBD1
abundance: NA
len: 15
CDR3aa: CSARDSGGIGEKLFF
CDR3nt: TGCAGTGCTAGAGACTCAGGGGGCATCGGTGAAAAACTGTTTTTT

v_gene: TRBV5-5
j_gene: TRBJ2-1
d_gene: NA
abundance: NA
len: 14
CDR3aa: CASSFVGGSYEQFF
CDR3nt: TGTGCCAGCAGCTTTGTTGGGGGTTCCTACGAGCAGTTCTTC

v_gene: TRBV7-2
j_gene: TRBJ1-4
d_gene: NA
abundance: NA
len: 16
CDR3aa: CASSSRRDSESEKLFF
CDR3nt: TGTGCCAGCAGCTCCCGACGGGACTCAGAGAGTGAAAAACTGTTTTTT

v_gene: TRBV9
j_gene: TRBJ2-1
d_gene: NA
abundance: NA
len: 13
CDR3aa: CASSDTLPDQQFF
CDR3nt: TGTGCCAGCAGCGATACCTTACCGGACCAGCAGTTCTTC

v_gene: TRBV19
j_gene: TRBJ1-5
d_gene: TRBD1
abundance: few
len: 15
CDR3aa: CASSIRGQGNQPQHF
CDR3nt: TGTGCCAGTAGTATACGGGGACAGGGTAATCAGCCCCAGCATTTT

v_gene: TRBV5-1
j_gene: TRBJ1-2
d_gene: NA
abundance: NA
len: 15
CDR3aa: CASSGQDGGLDGYTF
CDR3nt: TGCGCCAGCAGCGGTCAGGACGGGGGGCTGGATGGCTACACCTTC

v_gene: TRBV7-8
j_gene: TRBJ2-1
d_gene: NA
abundance: once
len: 11
CDR3aa: CASSSTKPPFF
CDR3nt: TGTGCCAGCAGCTCCACAAAGCCCCCGTTCTTC

v_gene: TRBV3-1
j_gene: TRBJ2-6
d_gene: TRBD1
abundance: NA
len: 19
CDR3aa: CASSGPSGTASSGANVLTF
CDR3nt: TGTGCCAGCAGCGGACCTTCCGGGACAGCGAGCTCTGGGGCCAACGTCCTGACTTTC

v_gene: TRBV20-1
j_gene: TRBJ2-7
d_gene: NA
abundance: NA
len: 17
CDR3aa: CSAWGRDPTNVAYEQYF
CDR3nt: TGCAGTGCCTGGGGAAGGGACCCGACTAACGTGGCGTACGAGCAGTACTTC

v_gene: TRBV12-3/TRBV12-4
j_gene: TRBJ1-2
d_gene: TRBD1
abundance: many
len: 13
CDR3aa: CASSSTTGYGYTF
CDR3nt: TGTGCCAGCAGTTCTACGACAGGGTATGGCTACACCTTC

v_gene: TRBV7-2
j_gene: TRBJ2-1
d_gene: TRBD1
abundance: many
len: 16
CDR3aa: CASSTRTGGAYNEQFF
CDR3nt: TGTGCCAGCAGCACCCGGACAGGGGGCGCCTACAATGAGCAGTTCTTC

v_gene: TRBV12-3/TRBV12-4
j_gene: TRBJ2-7
d_gene: NA
abundance: NA
len: 15
CDR3aa: CASSLRGALSYEQYF
CDR3nt: TGTGCCAGCAGTTTACGGGGGGCCCTCTCCTACGAGCAGTACTTC

v_gene: TRBV29-1
j_gene: TRBJ1-6
d_gene: NA
abundance: few
len: 12
CDR3aa: CSVLGPSGPLHF
CDR3nt: TGCAGCGTCCTGGGACCTTCAGGGCCCCTCCACTTT

v_gene: TRBV27
j_gene: TRBJ1-2
d_gene: NA
abundance: NA
len: 13
CDR3aa: CASKKSGVGGYTF
CDR3nt: TGTGCCAGCAAGAAGTCGGGGGTTGGTGGCTACACCTTC

v_gene: TRBV12-3/TRBV12-4
j_gene: TRBJ1-2
d_gene: NA
abundance: few
len: 16
CDR3aa: CASSNPTRPTNYGYTF
CDR3nt: TGTGCCAGCAGCAACCCGACTCGACCCACTAACTATGGCTACACCTTC

v_gene: TRBV24-1
j_gene: TRBJ2-7
d_gene: NA
abundance: many
len: 13
CDR3aa: CATSDPTRREQYF
CDR3nt: TGTGCCACCAGTGATCCTACTAGGCGCGAGCAGTACTTC

v_gene: TRBV4-2
j_gene: TRBJ2-5
d_gene: TRBD2
abundance: once
len: 18
CDR3aa: CASSQDSASGGERETQYF
CDR3nt: TGTGCCAGCAGCCAAGATTCAGCTAGCGGGGGGGAACGAGAGACCCAGTACTTC

v_gene: TRBV7-9
j_gene: TRBJ2-5
d_gene: NA
abundance: many
len: 19
CDR3aa: CASSLSERDQAIPGETQYF
CDR3nt: TGTGCCAGCAGCTTATCGGAAAGGGATCAGGCCATCCCTGGGGAGACCCAGTACTTC

v_gene: TRBV11-2
j_gene: TRBJ1-5
d_gene: NA
abundance: few
len: 17
CDR3aa: CASSLSPERARGQPQHF
CDR3nt: TGTGCCAGCAGCTTATCCCCAGAGAGGGCTCGCGGGCAGCCCCAGCATTTT

v_gene: TRBV20-1
j_gene: TRBJ1-2
d_gene: TRBD1
abundance: NA
len: 14
CDR3aa: CSAPPGQGIGGYTF
CDR3nt: TGCAGTGCTCCACCGGGACAGGGGATCGGTGGCTACACCTTC

v_gene: TRBV15
j_gene: TRBJ2-7
d_gene: NA
abundance: few
len: 13
CDR3aa: CATSRDRSYEQYF
CDR3nt: TGTGCCACCAGCAGAGATCGGAGCTACGAGCAGTACTTC

v_gene: TRBV7-3
j_gene: TRBJ2-1
d_gene: TRBD1
abundance: NA
len: 14
CDR3aa: CASSRDRGANEQFF
CDR3nt: TGTGCCAGCAGCCGGGACAGGGGGGCCAATGAGCAGTTCTTC

v_gene: TRBV20-1
j_gene: TRBJ1-5
d_gene: NA
abundance: NA
len: 13
CDR3aa: CSADDSPNRPQHF
CDR3nt: TGCAGTGCTGATGATAGTCCCAATCGGCCCCAGCATTTT

v_gene: TRBV20-1
j_gene: TRBJ1-2
d_gene: NA
abundance: NA
len: 13
CDR3aa: CSARVTVNYGYTF
CDR3nt: TGCAGTGCTAGAGTGACAGTTAACTATGGCTACACCTTC

v_gene: TRBV5-1
j_gene: TRBJ2-7
d_gene: NA
abundance: few
len: 13
CDR3aa: CASSPVGTAEQYF
CDR3nt: TGCGCCAGCAGCCCCGTGGGGACGGCCGAGCAGTACTTC

v_gene: TRBV15
j_gene: TRBJ1-2
d_gene: TRBD1
abundance: few
len: 13
CDR3aa: CATSRGTADGYTF
CDR3nt: TGTGCCACCAGCAGGGGGACAGCAGATGGCTACACCTTC